This T cell receptor (beta chain) was found in a study of control samples from healthy donors and cancer patients. Trimming removed 1 base at V and 4 bases at J, with 5 bases between. This CDR3 contains 12 residues. Germline V CDR1 and CDR2: SGHDT, YYEEEE. Profiled with immunoSEQ multiplex PCR; TCRdb holds only in-frame clones, not every one. Here the sample spans some 120,000 clones, more than 75% being singletons. This chain joins TRBV5-6 and TRBJ1-2; the D is unclear. The TCR originated in a man in his sixties in good health. The sample was blood. This CDR3 is CASSLSSYGYTF. CDR3 nucleotides: TGTGCCAGCAGCTTGAGTAGCTATGGCTACACCTTC.